This TCR beta chain appears in the sequencing data of a study of regulatory T cells in long-lasting Graves disease. Time point defined: newly diagnosed GD, antithyroid drugs for less than 3 months. Extracted RNA from PBMCs served as the source of the TCR library. TCR beta libraries were built with iRepertoire HTBI primers and Arm-PCR of CDR3 regions. TCRdb recomputed calls from the multiplex PCR reads with MiXCR, one row per CDR3 protein. The sample consists of more than 400,000 distinct CDR3 sequences, about a sixth of them appearing once. This clonotype has at least ten counts. Its antigen is not known. Deletions cut 0 bases from V and 8 bases from J, with 13 bases between. Germline loops: CDR1 SGHAT, CDR2 FQNNGV. CDR3 length: 15 residues. Study-wide results and caveats: Patients with persistent disease shared 2,900 or so public clonotypes, outpacing the roughly 950 shared by new patients.

These data were likewise used in another study, on T cells in Graves' hyperthyroidism and ophthalmopathy. From that second work: In making diagnoses, clinical symptoms, serum thyroxine and TRAb, thyroid ultrasound and orbital computed tomography were all used.

The sequence derives from a woman younger than 45 with Graves disease. V gene TRBV11-2 combines with J gene TRBJ1-4; D ambiguous. The material was peripheral blood mononuclear cells (PBMCs), obtained at new diagnosis, from a patient treated with antithyroid drugs. The CDR3 bases are TGTGCCAGCAGCTTAGAAGGGTTCGAAGAAGAAAAACTGTTTTTT. Protein: CASSLEGFEEEKLFF.